Given below is one TCR beta chain in context. This clonotype occurred many times. No antigen is known for it. One end of the junction varies from germline; a read error may be responsible. The record originates from a study of blood T cells in healthy people across ages (dated by TCRdb to the mid-2010s). For the wider study: In model experiments, roughly one uniquely barcoded TCR beta cDNA molecule per two T cells was captured by template switching. The study measured age-related changes in TCR beta repertoire diversity using deep sequencing normalized with unique cDNA molecular identifiers. The donors were split into four age groups: young (average around 17 years), middle-aged (roughly 42), aged (about 56) and long-lived (over 75). To avoid experimental bias, donors of different ages were distributed randomly across sequencing lanes. Two additional independent replicas of 1 million unique cDNA reads from the same blood draw were analyzed for two donors (one aged 18 to 30 and one aged 80 or older). Study-wide conclusions, independent of this receptor: Since profiling was done on bulk unsorted PBMCs, naive and antigen-experienced compartments could not be conclusively compared. Estimates of total diversity based on one million sequenced T cells were considered lower bounds and underestimates. As age increased, observed TCR beta diversity per million T cells dropped in a roughly linear way, and a significant reduction was already evident by age 40. Observed TCR beta diversity correlated strongly with the percentage of naive T cells measured by flow cytometry. The long-lived group showed more naive CD4+ T cells, fewer expanded clones and increased TCR diversity than the aged group, suggesting age selection. Because donor CMV infection status was unknown, age-related changes in expanded clonotypes were potentially confounded.

The library relied on 5' RACE. Reads for this sample came from an Illumina HiSeq 2500. The second PCR ran for about 6 to 12 cycles and used a J-beta primer mix along with a sample-barcoded 5' primer. A unique molecular identifier was introduced onto each TCR beta cDNA molecule by a template-switch 5' adaptor carrying 12 random nucleotides. Each sample yielded at least 2.5 million CDR3-containing paired-end reads. All of the RNA was converted into first-strand cDNA using the Mint cDNA synthesis kit, with a TRBC-specific oligonucleotide serving as the primer. Following uracil-DNA glycosylase treatment, all cDNA underwent a first 18-cycle PCR with the universal primers M1SS and BC2_uni_R. The paper's data handling went like this. For normalization, 1 million high-quality reads, each with a distinct molecular identifier, were randomly selected from each sample. Reads sharing molecular identifiers were discarded rather than binned into consensus sequences. MiTCR, run with a Q25 quality threshold and the strictest error-elimination algorithm, handled CDR3 identification, clonotype clustering and error correction. A nonparametric unseen species model using Euler transformation provided a lower-bound estimate of total TCR beta diversity. TCRdb reworked the public reads: Q25 trimming with fastp, MiXCR clone assembly, productive beta chains retained. Rows are unified per CDR3 protein, each entry keeping the most common DNA and genes. The V and J calls, along with clone size, are taken from TCRdb and not from the paper's own processing. The sample records about 700,000 distinct CDR3 sequences, about a third of which are singletons. The ten largest clonotypes hold 15% to 19% of the sample.

Donors were 39 systemically healthy Caucasian individuals from Russia aged roughly 6 to 95 years. Each donor gave approximately 9.3 milliliters of peripheral blood, collected into EDTA-treated Vacutainer tubes. Ficoll-Paque density-gradient centrifugation was used to isolate PBMCs, with at least 6.5 million per sample. Trizol reagent was used to extract total RNA from PBMCs, with at least 5.5 micrograms per sample. For every donor, an aliquot of PBMCs went through flow cytometry to measure the percentages of naive CD45RAhigh/CD27high T cells. The cysteine opens and the phenylalanine closes a CDR3 of 14 amino acids. The sequence is cut down to CDR3 DNA, 42 bases in frame from base 1. CDR1 and CDR2, per the germline V gene, are SGHRS and YFSETQ.

The origin of this receptor is a woman older than 75 in good health. Donor details come from another sample of the same person, matched by shared clones. The specimen sequenced was blood. The sequence is built from TRBV5-1 and TRBJ1-1, and the D gene may be TRBD1, 5 bases matching. The CDR3 sequence is CASSLVQGNTEAFF. The nucleotide sequence reads TGTGCCAGCAGTTTGGTTCAGGGGAACACTGAAGCTTTCTTT.